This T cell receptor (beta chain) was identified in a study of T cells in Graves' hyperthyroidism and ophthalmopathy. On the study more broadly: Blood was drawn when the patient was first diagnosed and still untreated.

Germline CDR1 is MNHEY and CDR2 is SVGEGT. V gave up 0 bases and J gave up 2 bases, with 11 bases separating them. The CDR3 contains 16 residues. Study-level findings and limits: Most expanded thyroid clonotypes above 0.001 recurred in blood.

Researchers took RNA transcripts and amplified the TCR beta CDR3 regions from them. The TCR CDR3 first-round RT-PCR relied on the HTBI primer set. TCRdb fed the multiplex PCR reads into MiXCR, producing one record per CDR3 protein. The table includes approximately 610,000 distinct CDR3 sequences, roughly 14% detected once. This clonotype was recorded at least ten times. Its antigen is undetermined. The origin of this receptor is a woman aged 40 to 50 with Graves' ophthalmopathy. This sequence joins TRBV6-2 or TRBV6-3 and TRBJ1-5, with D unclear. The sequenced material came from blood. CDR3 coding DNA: TGTGCCAGCAGTTACTCATATCCGCGGGGCAATCAGCCCCAGCATTTT. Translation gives CASSYSYPRGNQPQHF.